The rows below give T cell receptor beta chains drawn from one sample of a study of regulatory T cells in long-lasting Graves disease. MiXCR, applied by TCRdb to the multiplex PCR reads, yields one record per CDR3 protein. The table lists around 420,000 distinct CDR3 sequences, around a sixth of them singletons, with about 24% in the top ten. This specimen was peripheral blood mononuclear cells (PBMCs), taken at new diagnosis, from a patient treated with antithyroid drugs. All receptors come from a female donor with Graves disease. Each CDR3 is given with its conserved first and last residue. The D gene is left open where the match is weak. Clone size is shown for a subset of rows, as once, few, many or a class of expanded clone.

TRBV7-8	.	TRBJ1-5	many	TGTGCCAGCACCGGAACTCGTTGGGAGCTAGGCAATCAGCCCCAGCATTTT	CASTGTRWELGNQPQHF
TRBV6-1	TRBD1	TRBJ1-2	many	TGTGCCAGCAGAGCCGGACAGGGACTTTCAAGCTATGGCTACACCTTC	CASRAGQGLSSYGYTF
TRBV5-4	.	TRBJ2-7	.	TGTGCCAGCAGCGGACGGGACTCCTCTAGCGAGCAGTACTTC	CASSGRDSSSEQYF
TRBV27	.	TRBJ1-2	many	TGTGCCAGCAGAGGGGTCGGGTATGGCTACACCTTC	CASRGVGYGYTF
TRBV20-1	.	TRBJ2-1	few	TGCAGTGTCGCCAAAGGGCTATCAGACAATGAGCAGTTCTTC	CSVAKGLSDNEQFF
TRBV6-1	TRBD1	TRBJ1-1	many	TGTGCCAGCAGGTGGACAGGAGGGGTGAACACTGAAGCTTTCTTT	CASRWTGGVNTEAFF
TRBV7-8	.	TRBJ1-1	.	TGTGCCAGCAGCTTAGGATCGGGGATGAACACTGAAGCTTTCTTT	CASSLGSGMNTEAFF
TRBV4-1	.	TRBJ1-2	once	TGCGCCAGCAGCCAAGGCACAGTCTATGGCTACACCTTC	CASSQGTVYGYTF
TRBV2	TRBD1	TRBJ2-1	many	TGTGCCAGCAGGGCCGGGACAGGATACAATGAGCAGTTCTTC	CASRAGTGYNEQFF
TRBV19	.	TRBJ2-2	few	TGTGCCAGTAGTACTACATCCTCCGGGGAGCTGTTTTTT	CASSTTSSGELFF